This TCR beta chain was sequenced in a study of memory CD4+ T cells and cytomegalovirus serostatus. This clone came up a few times. The sort gate was single viable CD3+CD4+CD8-CD45RO+ cells for memory CD4+ T cells. The CDR3 is 11 residues long. V was shortened by 2 bases and J by 6 bases, with 7 bases between the two germline ends. Germline V lookup: CDR1 GTSNPN, CDR2 SVGIG (reference sequence). Assay: immunoSEQ multiplex PCR; the TCRdb copy retains only in-frame clones and omits some. Of tens of thousands of clones in the sample, approximately 82% were seen once. The rearrangement uses TRBV30 and TRBJ1-1; unclear D gene. The sequencing input was memory CD4+ T cells from blood. The source of this sequence is an adult in good health and CMV-seronegative. Some clones in this sample may be carry-over from other donors' samples. As DNA, the CDR3 is TGTGCCTGGAGTAGGGCGGCTGAAGCTTTCTTT. Translating gives CAWSRAAEAFF.